A selection of T cell receptor beta chains follows, all from one sample in a study of cytomegalovirus exposure and HLA in healthy donors. Using immunoSEQ multiplex PCR, the repertoire was profiled, and TCRdb retains in-frame clones only, with some absent. The sample yields about 73,000 clones, roughly 95% seen once. Sequencing was performed on PBMCs. Receptor source: a man in his late teens or twenties in good health and CMV-seronegative. CDR3s include the opening cysteine and the closing phenylalanine or tryptophan. Each record gives: V gene, clone size, D gene, J gene, CDR3 protein, CDR3 DNA. The D gene is left open where the match is weak. Some rows have no size entry. The others give once, few or many, or a class for an expanded clone.

V gene: TRBV5-4; clone size: -; D gene: -; J gene: TRBJ2-3; CDR3 protein: CASSLFTRALPDTQYF; CDR3 DNA: TGTGCCAGCAGCTTGTTTACCAGGGCTCTCCCAGATACGCAGTATTTT
V gene: TRBV27; clone size: -; D gene: -; J gene: TRBJ2-5; CDR3 protein: CASSPIRGRRETQYF; CDR3 DNA: TGTGCCAGCAGTCCTATCAGGGGACGTAGGGAGACCCAGTACTTC
V gene: TRBV6-6; clone size: -; D gene: -; J gene: TRBJ2-2; CDR3 protein: CASSEANTGELFF; CDR3 DNA: TGTGCCAGCAGTGAGGCCAACACCGGGGAGCTGTTTTTT
V gene: TRBV9; clone size: -; D gene: -; J gene: TRBJ1-1; CDR3 protein: CASSLLDGASEAFF; CDR3 DNA: TGTGCCAGCAGCCTTCTAGACGGCGCCTCTGAAGCTTTCTTT
V gene: TRBV27; clone size: -; D gene: -; J gene: TRBJ1-1; CDR3 protein: CASSPSGGTEAFF; CDR3 DNA: TGTGCCAGCAGCCCCTCTGGAGGAACTGAAGCTTTCTTT
V gene: TRBV2; clone size: -; D gene: TRBD1; J gene: TRBJ1-1; CDR3 protein: CASTLSGTGDLLNTEAFF; CDR3 DNA: TGTGCCAGCACTCTGTCCGGGACAGGCGACCTTTTGAACACTGAAGCTTTCTTT
V gene: TRBV2; clone size: -; D gene: TRBD1; J gene: TRBJ2-2; CDR3 protein: CASSSGTGYTGELFF; CDR3 DNA: TGTGCCAGCAGTTCCGGGACAGGGTACACCGGGGAGCTGTTTTTT
V gene: TRBV7-9; clone size: -; D gene: -; J gene: TRBJ1-1; CDR3 protein: CASSFYRDDTEAFF; CDR3 DNA: TGTGCCAGCAGCTTCTACAGGGATGACACTGAAGCTTTCTTT
V gene: TRBV27; clone size: -; D gene: TRBD2; J gene: TRBJ2-3; CDR3 protein: CASSLFTSGATDTQYF; CDR3 DNA: TGTGCCAGCAGTTTATTTACTAGCGGGGCCACAGATACGCAGTATTTT
V gene: TRBV6-5; clone size: -; D gene: -; J gene: TRBJ2-1; CDR3 protein: CASSFRDSYNEQFF; CDR3 DNA: TGTGCCAGCAGCTTCAGGGACTCCTACAATGAGCAGTTCTTC
V gene: TRBV5-6; clone size: -; D gene: -; J gene: TRBJ2-5; CDR3 protein: CASSLSDSQETQYF; CDR3 DNA: TGTGCCAGCAGCTTGTCTGACAGTCAAGAGACCCAGTACTTC
V gene: TRBV15; clone size: -; D gene: -; J gene: TRBJ1-1; CDR3 protein: CATSPISGTPNTEAFF; CDR3 DNA: TGTGCCACCAGCCCTATATCCGGGACACCGAACACTGAAGCTTTCTTT
V gene: TRBV27; clone size: -; D gene: -; J gene: TRBJ1-5; CDR3 protein: CASSQSYSNQPQHF; CDR3 DNA: TGTGCCAGCAGCCAAAGCTATAGCAATCAGCCCCAGCATTTT
V gene: TRBV7-9; clone size: -; D gene: -; J gene: TRBJ1-1; CDR3 protein: CASSPRTKVGTEAFF; CDR3 DNA: TGTGCCAGCAGCCCTAGGACAAAGGTGGGTACTGAAGCTTTCTTT
V gene: TRBV30; clone size: -; D gene: TRBD1; J gene: TRBJ1-2; CDR3 protein: CAWTGANYGYTF; CDR3 DNA: TGTGCTTGGACAGGGGCCAACTATGGCTACACCTTC
V gene: TRBV19; clone size: -; D gene: -; J gene: TRBJ2-7; CDR3 protein: CASSTQGPGAYEQYF; CDR3 DNA: TGTGCCAGTAGTACACAGGGCCCCGGGGCCTACGAGCAGTACTTC
V gene: TRBV29-1; clone size: -; D gene: -; J gene: TRBJ2-5; CDR3 protein: CGGSRGETQYF; CDR3 DNA: TGCGGCGGATCAAGGGGTGAGACCCAGTACTTC
V gene: TRBV28; clone size: -; D gene: TRBD1; J gene: TRBJ1-2; CDR3 protein: CASSRTDRAGYTF; CDR3 DNA: TGTGCCAGCAGTCGGACGGACAGGGCTGGCTACACCTTC
V gene: TRBV30; clone size: -; D gene: TRBD1; J gene: TRBJ1-2; CDR3 protein: CAWTGLSGGYGYTF; CDR3 DNA: TGTGCCTGGACCGGGCTCTCAGGGGGCTATGGCTACACCTTC
V gene: TRBV5-1; clone size: once; D gene: -; J gene: TRBJ2-1; CDR3 protein: CASSWTVSNEQFF; CDR3 DNA: TGCGCCAGCAGCTGGACAGTTTCCAATGAGCAGTTCTTC
V gene: TRBV30; clone size: once; D gene: -; J gene: TRBJ1-3; CDR3 protein: CAWTPGSYGNTIYF; CDR3 DNA: TGTGCCTGGACCCCAGGGTCGTACGGAAACACCATATATTTT
V gene: TRBV7-3; clone size: -; D gene: -; J gene: TRBJ2-5; CDR3 protein: CASSSPRTLPHGGGQYF; CDR3 DNA: TGTGCCAGCAGCTCGCCCAGGACTCTTCCGCACGGGGGTGGCCAGTACTTC
V gene: TRBV19; clone size: -; D gene: -; J gene: TRBJ1-1; CDR3 protein: CASSIRQHTEAFF; CDR3 DNA: TGTGCCAGTAGTATCAGACAGCACACTGAAGCTTTCTTT
V gene: TRBV6-5; clone size: -; D gene: TRBD1; J gene: TRBJ1-5; CDR3 protein: CASRSGQAQPQHF; CDR3 DNA: TGTGCCAGCAGATCAGGACAGGCTCAGCCCCAGCATTTT